The 21 T cell receptor beta chains below come from one sample, sequenced in a study of cytomegalovirus exposure and HLA in healthy donors. A multiplex PCR was run with 60 Vbeta primers and 13 Jbeta primers. The table came from immunoSEQ multiplex PCR; TCRdb's copy has only in-frame clones and leaves some out. This table holds 250,000 or so clones, around 90% found once. Material for sequencing was PBMCs. These receptor sequences come from a girl aged 2 to 9 in good health and CMV-seronegative.

This clone was seen a single time. This chain links TRBV5-5 with TRBJ1-5; possible D gene TRBD1, 5 bases. V lost 0 bases and J lost 7, with 14 bases in between. CDR1 and CDR2 (germline): SGHKS, YYEKEE (reference sequence). The CDR3 totals 15 residues. The CDR3 spells CASSLALSGIQPQHF. CDR3 coding DNA: TGTGCCAGCAGCTTGGCCTTGTCAGGGATCCAGCCCCAGCATTTT.

This clone has a single count. This sequence joins TRBV30 and TRBJ2-5; 13 bases agree with TRBD2. Trimming took 3 bases from V and 5 from J; bases not matched to a gene: 3. The V gene's germline CDR1 is GTSNPN and CDR2 SVGIG (reference sequence). This CDR3 has 14 residues. The CDR3 region is CAWSPGLAGETQYF. The CDR3 DNA reads as TGTGCCTGGAGCCCGGGACTAGCGGGGGAGACCCAGTACTTC.

The chain has TRBV12-5 and TRBJ2-7; weak D call: TRBD2 (6 bases). CDR3 length: 12 amino acids. Trimming pared 9 bases from V and 5 bases from J, leaving 14 bases between. The germline V gene has CDR1 LGHNT and CDR2 FRNRAP. The CDR3 protein is CASPEGGDEQYF. CDR3 coding DNA: TGTGCTAGCCCGGAGGGTGGGGACGAGCAGTACTTC.

This clone was seen a single time. CDR3 in DNA: TGTGCCAGCAGCGTGGGACAGGGGGCTTACGAGCAGTACTTC. Protein product: CASSVGQGAYEQYF. The chain carries TRBV14 and TRBJ2-7, with 12 bases that match TRBD1. CDR3 size: 14 residues. Germline values: CDR1 SGHDN, CDR2 FVKESK. Trimming cost V 5 bases and J 4 bases; bases outside gene matches: 3.

The V and J genes are TRBV6-5 and TRBJ2-7; TRBD2 matches at 10 bases. Trimming took 6 bases from V and 6 from J; bases not matched to a gene: 8. Germline CDR1 is MNHEY and CDR2 is SVGAGI. This CDR3 is built from 14 residues. The CDR3 nucleotides read TGTGCCAGCAGCGCCACTAGCGGGGCGGGCGAGCAGTACTTC. Encoded protein: CASSATSGAGEQYF.

For this clone: Mismatch with germline at one junction end may stem from a read error. Distinct nucleotide sequences in the sample also encode this CDR3. This chain links TRBV7-9 with TRBJ2-1, with D unresolved. In germline, CDR1 is SEHNR, CDR2 FQNEAQ (reference sequence). CDR3 length equals 16 residues. The CDR3 DNA reads as TGTGCTAGCAGCCCCACTCCTTATGACATCTACAATGAGCAGTTCTTC. Translated, it gives CASSPTPYDIYNEQFF. Complete variable domain (other parts from reference TRBV7-9 and TRBJ2-1): DTGVSQNPRHKITKRGQNVTFRCDPISEHNRLYWYRQTLGQGPEFLTYFQNEAQLEKSRLLSDRFSAERPKGSFSTLEIQRTEQGDSAMYLCASSPTPYDIYNEQFFGPGTRLTVL.

The chain couples TRBV27 to TRBJ2-7; 8 bases line up with TRBD2. The V segment lost 5 bases and the J segment 7 bases; nucleotides outside the gene matches: 13. The CDR3 totals 15 residues. Germline V lookup: CDR1 MNHEY, CDR2 SMNVEV (reference sequence). The CDR3 here is CASSPLAGGGGEQYF. For the CDR3, the DNA is TGTGCCAGCAGTCCGTTGGCGGGGGGAGGGGGGGAGCAGTACTTC.

The chain recombines TRBV15 with TRBJ1-5; TRBD1 is a possible D gene (5 bases). V lost 0 bases and J 7 bases, leaving 13 bases between the germline ends. CDR3 length: 15 residues. Looked up from germline, CDR1 is LNHNV and CDR2 is YYDKDF (reference sequence). CDR3 loop: CATSRDRGKGQPQHF. In DNA form, the CDR3 reads TGTGCCACCAGCAGAGATCGGGGGAAGGGCCAGCCCCAGCATTTT.

The table lists this clone with a count of one. The rearrangement joins TRBV9 to TRBJ1-4, with D maybe TRBD1 (5 bases). Per germline, CDR1 SGDLS and CDR2 YYNGEE. The CDR3 covers 13 residues. V shed 7 bases and J shed 5 bases, with 12 bases lying between them. This CDR3 is CASQGGRNEKLFF. CDR3 DNA sequence: TGTGCCAGCCAGGGAGGGCGAAATGAAAAACTGTTTTTT.

The rearrangement links TRBV29-1 to TRBJ2-7, with 10 bases identical to TRBD2. Germline trimming cut 2 bases from V and 4 bases from J; bases unmatched to any gene: 8. The germline V gene encodes CDR1 SQVTM and CDR2 ANQGSEA. The CDR3 sequence is 15 residues long. The CDR3 spells CSVELGLAGAYEQYF. The CDR3 nucleotides are TGCAGCGTTGAACTAGGGCTAGCGGGGGCATACGAGCAGTACTTC.

This clone has only a few counts. CDR3 residues: CASSLRTGTYEQYF. The CDR3 DNA reads TGCGCCAGCAGCTTGAGGACAGGGACCTACGAGCAGTACTTC. The chain joins TRBV5-1 to TRBJ2-7; 8 bases match TRBD1. Germline V CDR1 and CDR2: SGHRS, YFSETQ. V was clipped by 1 base and J by 2 bases; unmatched bases: 2. CDR3 length: 14 residues.

This clone was observed once. The CDR3 DNA reads as TGCGCCAGCAGCTATGACAGGGTCGCTGAAGCTTTCTTT. Protein sequence: CASSYDRVAEAFF. The chain employs TRBV5-1 and TRBJ1-1, with TRBD1 matching over 7 bases. The CDR3 is 13 amino acids. With V trimmed by 3 bases and J by 6 bases, 5 bases remained unmatched. From germline, CDR1 is SGHRS and CDR2 YFSETQ.

The CDR3, as DNA: TGTGCCAGCAGCTCCCGGACCCTCCGGGGGGAGCAGTTCTTC. Residues: CASSSRTLRGEQFF. The chain couples TRBV13 to TRBJ2-1, with a weak D call TRBD2 (6 bases). CDR3 size: 14 residues. Germline assignment: CDR1 PRHDT and CDR2 FYEKMQ (reference sequence). The V gene lost 4 bases and the J gene lost 10 bases, with 17 bases spanning the gap.

The chain recombines TRBV2 with TRBJ2-5; 7 nucleotides agree with TRBD1. The germline V gene has CDR1 SNHLY and CDR2 FYNNEI. Trimming at V came to 6 bases and at J to 4 bases, leaving 11 bases not matched to a gene. The CDR3 runs to 15 residues. CDR3 protein: CASSGEGGFGETQYF. The CDR3 nucleotides are TGTGCCAGCAGCGGGGAAGGGGGCTTCGGAGAGACCCAGTACTTC.

V is TRBV5-4 and J is TRBJ2-5; no clear D. V lost 4 bases and J lost 0, with 16 bases in between. Germline-derived CDR1 and CDR2 are SGHNT and YYREEE (reference sequence). CDR3 size: 16 residues. This CDR3 is CASSPDGEKHQETQYF. For the CDR3, the DNA is TGTGCCAGCAGCCCCGACGGAGAAAAGCACCAAGAGACCCAGTACTTC. Full variable domain (missing parts from reference TRBV5-4 and TRBJ2-5): ETGVTQSPTHLIKTRGQQVTLRCSSQSGHNTVSWYQQALGQGPQFIFQYYREEENGRGNFPPRFSGLQFPNYSSELNVNALELDDSALYLCASSPDGEKHQETQYFGPGTRLLVL.

Only one count was recorded for this clone. The rearrangement links TRBV25-1 to TRBJ1-2, with 9 bases matching TRBD1. V shed 1 base and J 2 bases; nucleotides not matched to a gene: 8. Looked up from germline, CDR1 is MGHDK and CDR2 is SYGVNS. The CDR3 contains 17 residues. The CDR3 loop reads CASSEFSGQGHNYGYTF. In nucleotides, the CDR3 is TGTGCCAGCAGTGAATTCTCGGGACAGGGACACAACTATGGCTACACCTTC.

The chain uses TRBV2 and TRBJ1-1; 8 bases map to TRBD1. Germline lookup yields CDR1 SNHLY and CDR2 FYNNEI. The CDR3 sequence is 16 residues long. Trimming at V came to 6 bases and at J to 3 bases, leaving 12 bases not matched to a gene. CDR3: CASSPNPGGADTEAFF. The DNA for the CDR3 is TGTGCCAGCAGCCCCAATCCAGGGGGCGCGGACACTGAAGCTTTCTTT.

V is TRBV14 and J is TRBJ2-1, with 9 bases fitting TRBD2. Germline lookup yields CDR1 SGHDN and CDR2 FVKESK. This CDR3 comprises 13 residues. V dropped 6 bases and J dropped 13; count of bases not matched to a gene: 10. In DNA, the CDR3 is TGTGCCAGCAGGGAGCGGGGGGCAACGGACCAGTTCTTC. It translates to CASRERGATDQFF.

The chain links TRBV9 to TRBJ2-3; TRBD2 agrees at 9 bases. CDR1 SGDLS and CDR2 YYNGEE come from the germline V gene. V lost 0 bases and J lost 3; bases outside the gene matches: 2. The CDR3 consists of 15 residues. CDR3 nucleotides: TGTGCCAGCAGCGTAGGCCTAGCGGGGACAGATACGCAGTATTTT. Translation: CASSVGLAGTDTQYF.

The rearrangement uses TRBV6-1 and TRBJ1-1; D possibly corresponds to TRBD1 (5 bases). This CDR3 comprises 15 residues. Per the germline V gene, CDR1 is MNHNS and CDR2 is SASEGT. V lost 1 base and J lost 3, with 12 bases in between. Here the CDR3 reads CASSEGSGGHTEAFF. As DNA, the CDR3 is TGTGCCAGCAGTGAAGGGTCGGGGGGACACACTGAAGCTTTCTTT.

The genes are TRBV6-4 and TRBJ1-6, with 7 bases fitting TRBD1. The length of the CDR3 is 13 residues. The ends lost 8 bases at V and 7 bases at J; junction bases unmatched: 5. Germline loops: CDR1 MRHNA, CDR2 SNTAGT. The CDR3 sequence is CASRGQQNSPLHF. The CDR3 coding sequence is TGTGCCAGCCGGGGACAGCAGAATTCACCCCTCCACTTT.